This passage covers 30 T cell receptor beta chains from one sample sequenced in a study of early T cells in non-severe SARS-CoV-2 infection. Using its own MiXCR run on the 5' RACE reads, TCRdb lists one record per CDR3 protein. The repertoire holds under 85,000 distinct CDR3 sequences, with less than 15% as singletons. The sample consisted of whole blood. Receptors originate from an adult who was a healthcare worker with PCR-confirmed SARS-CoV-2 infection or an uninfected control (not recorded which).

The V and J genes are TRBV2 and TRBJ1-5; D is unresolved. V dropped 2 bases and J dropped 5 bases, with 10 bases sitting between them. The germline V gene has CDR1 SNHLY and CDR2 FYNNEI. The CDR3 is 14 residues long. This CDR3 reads CASSEPGAHQPQHF. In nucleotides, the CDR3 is TGTGCCAGCAGTGAACCGGGTGCCCATCAGCCCCAGCATTTT.

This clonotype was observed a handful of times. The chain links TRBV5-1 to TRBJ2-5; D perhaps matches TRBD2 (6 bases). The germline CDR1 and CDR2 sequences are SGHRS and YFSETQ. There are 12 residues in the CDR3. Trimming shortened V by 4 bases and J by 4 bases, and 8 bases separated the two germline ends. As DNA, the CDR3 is TGCGCCAGCAGCGGGGACTTAGAGACCCAGTACTTC. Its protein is CASSGDLETQYF.

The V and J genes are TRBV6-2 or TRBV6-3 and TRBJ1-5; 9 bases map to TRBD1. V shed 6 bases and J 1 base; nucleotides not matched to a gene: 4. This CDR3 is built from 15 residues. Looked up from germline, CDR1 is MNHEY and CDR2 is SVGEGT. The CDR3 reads CASSTGTGSNQPQHF. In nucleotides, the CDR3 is TGTGCCAGCAGCACCGGGACAGGGAGCAATCAGCCCCAGCATTTT.

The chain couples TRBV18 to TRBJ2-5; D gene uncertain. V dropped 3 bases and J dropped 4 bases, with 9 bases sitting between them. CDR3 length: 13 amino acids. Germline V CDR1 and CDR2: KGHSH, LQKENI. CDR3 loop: CASSPSRAETQYF. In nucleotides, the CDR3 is TGTGCCAGCTCACCGTCCCGGGCAGAGACCCAGTACTTC.

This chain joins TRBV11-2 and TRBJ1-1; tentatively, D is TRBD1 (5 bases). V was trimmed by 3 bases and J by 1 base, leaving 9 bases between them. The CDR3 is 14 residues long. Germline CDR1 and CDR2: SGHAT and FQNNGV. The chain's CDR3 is CASSFIDRNTEAFF. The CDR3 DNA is TGTGCCAGCAGCTTTATCGACAGGAACACTGAAGCTTTCTTT.

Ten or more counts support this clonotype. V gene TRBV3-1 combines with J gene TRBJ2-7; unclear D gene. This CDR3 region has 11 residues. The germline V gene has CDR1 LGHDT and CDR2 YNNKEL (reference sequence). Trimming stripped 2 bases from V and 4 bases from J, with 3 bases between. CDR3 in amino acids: CASSQQYEQYF. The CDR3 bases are TGTGCCAGCAGCCAACAGTACGAGCAGTACTTC.

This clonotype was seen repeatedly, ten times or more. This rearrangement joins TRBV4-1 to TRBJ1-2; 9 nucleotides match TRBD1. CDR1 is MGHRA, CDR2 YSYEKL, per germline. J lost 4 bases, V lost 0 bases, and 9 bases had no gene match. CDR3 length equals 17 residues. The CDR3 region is CASSQETGGRGTYGYTF. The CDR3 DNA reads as TGCGCCAGCAGCCAAGAGACAGGGGGGAGAGGGACCTATGGCTACACCTTC.

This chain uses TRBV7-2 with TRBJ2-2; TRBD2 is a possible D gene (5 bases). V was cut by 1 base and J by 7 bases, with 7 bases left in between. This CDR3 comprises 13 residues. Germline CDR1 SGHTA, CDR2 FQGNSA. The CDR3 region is CASSLEGGGELFF. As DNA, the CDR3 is TGTGCCAGCAGCTTAGAAGGAGGCGGGGAGCTGTTTTTT.

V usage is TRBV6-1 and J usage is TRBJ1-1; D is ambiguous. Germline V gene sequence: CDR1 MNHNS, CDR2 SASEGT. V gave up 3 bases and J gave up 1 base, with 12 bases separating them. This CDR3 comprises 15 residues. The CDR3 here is CASSDYSLRNTEAFF. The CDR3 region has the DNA TGTGCCAGCAGTGATTACAGCTTAAGGAACACTGAAGCTTTCTTT.

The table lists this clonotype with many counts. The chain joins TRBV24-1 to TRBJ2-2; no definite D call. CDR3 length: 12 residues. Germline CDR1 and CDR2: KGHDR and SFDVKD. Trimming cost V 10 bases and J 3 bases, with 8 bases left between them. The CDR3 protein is CATGSDTGELFF. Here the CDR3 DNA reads TGTGCCACAGGGTCTGACACCGGGGAGCTGTTTTTT.

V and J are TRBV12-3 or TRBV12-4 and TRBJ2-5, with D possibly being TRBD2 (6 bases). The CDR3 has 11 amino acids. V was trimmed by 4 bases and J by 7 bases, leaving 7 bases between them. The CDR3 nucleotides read TGTGCCAGCAGTTGGAGGGGGACCCAGTACTTC. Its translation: CASSWRGTQYF.

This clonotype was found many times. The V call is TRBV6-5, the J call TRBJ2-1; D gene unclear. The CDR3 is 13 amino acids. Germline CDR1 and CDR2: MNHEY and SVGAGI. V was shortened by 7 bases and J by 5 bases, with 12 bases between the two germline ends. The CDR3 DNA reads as TGTGCCAGCACACTCGGAGCCGACAATGAGCAGTTCTTC. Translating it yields CASTLGADNEQFF.

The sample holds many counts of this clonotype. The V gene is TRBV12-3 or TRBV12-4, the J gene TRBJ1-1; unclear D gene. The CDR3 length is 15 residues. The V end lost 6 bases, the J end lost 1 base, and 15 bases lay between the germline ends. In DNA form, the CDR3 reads TGTGCCAGCAGCCTTCTTCTGGGGTCGAACACTGAAGCTTTCTTT. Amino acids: CASSLLLGSNTEAFF.

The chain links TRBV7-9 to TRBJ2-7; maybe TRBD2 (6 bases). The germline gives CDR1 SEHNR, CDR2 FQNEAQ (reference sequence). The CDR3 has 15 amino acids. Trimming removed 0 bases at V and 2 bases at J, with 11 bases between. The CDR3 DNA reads TGTGCCAGCAGCTTAGCAGCGGCGGGGACCTACGAGCAGTACTTC. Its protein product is CASSLAAAGTYEQYF.

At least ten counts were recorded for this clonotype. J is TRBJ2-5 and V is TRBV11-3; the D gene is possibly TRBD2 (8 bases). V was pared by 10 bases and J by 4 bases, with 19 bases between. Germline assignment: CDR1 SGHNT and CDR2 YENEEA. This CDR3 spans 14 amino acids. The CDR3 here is CAISRQGLGETQYF. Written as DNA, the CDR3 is TGTGCCATCTCGAGACAGGGACTAGGAGAGACCCAGTACTTC.

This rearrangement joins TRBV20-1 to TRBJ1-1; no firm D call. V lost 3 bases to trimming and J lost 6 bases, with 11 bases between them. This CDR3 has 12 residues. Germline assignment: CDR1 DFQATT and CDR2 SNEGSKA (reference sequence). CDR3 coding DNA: TGCAGTGCTAGTTTCGGCATCTCTGAAGCTTTCTTT. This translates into CSASFGISEAFF.

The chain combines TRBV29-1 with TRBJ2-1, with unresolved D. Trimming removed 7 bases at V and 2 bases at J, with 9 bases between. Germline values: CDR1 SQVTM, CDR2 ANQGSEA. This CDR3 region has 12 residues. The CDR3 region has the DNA TGCAGCGCCCCCCGGGCCTACAATGAGCAGTTCTTC. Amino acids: CSAPRAYNEQFF.

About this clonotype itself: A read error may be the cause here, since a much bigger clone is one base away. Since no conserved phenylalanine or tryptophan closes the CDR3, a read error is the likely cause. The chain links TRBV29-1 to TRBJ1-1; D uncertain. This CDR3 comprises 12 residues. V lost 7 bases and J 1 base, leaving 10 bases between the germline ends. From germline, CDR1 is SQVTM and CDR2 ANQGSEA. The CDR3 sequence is CSGRTWNTEAFS. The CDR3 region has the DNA TGCAGCGGGAGAACTTGGAACACTGAAGCTTTCTCT.

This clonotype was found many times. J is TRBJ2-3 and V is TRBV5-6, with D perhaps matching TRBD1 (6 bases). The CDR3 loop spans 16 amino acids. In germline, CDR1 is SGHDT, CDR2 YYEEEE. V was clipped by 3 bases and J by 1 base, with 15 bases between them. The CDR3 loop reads CASSSSGGPGTDTQYF. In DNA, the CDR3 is TGTGCCAGCAGCTCCTCTGGGGGCCCCGGCACAGATACGCAGTATTTT.

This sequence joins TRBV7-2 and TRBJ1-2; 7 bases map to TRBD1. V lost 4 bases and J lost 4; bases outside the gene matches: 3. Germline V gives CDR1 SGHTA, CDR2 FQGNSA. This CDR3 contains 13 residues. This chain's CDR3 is CASSWDRGYGYTF. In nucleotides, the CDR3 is TGTGCCAGCAGCTGGGACAGAGGCTATGGCTACACCTTC.

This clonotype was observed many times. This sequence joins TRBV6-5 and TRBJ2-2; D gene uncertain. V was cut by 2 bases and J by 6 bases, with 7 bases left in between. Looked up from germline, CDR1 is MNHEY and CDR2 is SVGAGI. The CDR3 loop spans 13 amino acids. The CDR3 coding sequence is TGTGCCAGCAGTTACGGTGGCGCCGGGGAGCTGTTTTTT. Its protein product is CASSYGGAGELFF.

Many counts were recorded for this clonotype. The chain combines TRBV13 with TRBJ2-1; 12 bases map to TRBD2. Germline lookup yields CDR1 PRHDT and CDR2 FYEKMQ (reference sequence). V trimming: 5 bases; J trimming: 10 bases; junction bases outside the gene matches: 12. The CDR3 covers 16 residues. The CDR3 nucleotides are TGTGCCAGCAGCGGCGCTACTAGCGGGGGGCGGTGGGAGCAGTTCTTC. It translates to CASSGATSGGRWEQFF.

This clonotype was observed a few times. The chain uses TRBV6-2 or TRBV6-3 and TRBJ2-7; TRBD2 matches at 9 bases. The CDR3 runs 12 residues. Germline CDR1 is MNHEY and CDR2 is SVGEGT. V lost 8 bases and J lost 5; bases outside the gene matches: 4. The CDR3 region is CASHSGRHEQYF. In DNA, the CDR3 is TGTGCCAGCCATAGCGGGAGACACGAGCAGTACTTC.

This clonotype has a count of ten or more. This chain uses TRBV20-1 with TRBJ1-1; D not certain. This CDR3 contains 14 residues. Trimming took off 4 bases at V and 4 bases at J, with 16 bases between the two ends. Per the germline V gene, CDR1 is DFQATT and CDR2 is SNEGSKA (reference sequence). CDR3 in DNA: TGCAGTGCTACCCCCGCGGAAAGCCCCACTGAAGCTTTCTTT. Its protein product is CSATPAESPTEAFF.

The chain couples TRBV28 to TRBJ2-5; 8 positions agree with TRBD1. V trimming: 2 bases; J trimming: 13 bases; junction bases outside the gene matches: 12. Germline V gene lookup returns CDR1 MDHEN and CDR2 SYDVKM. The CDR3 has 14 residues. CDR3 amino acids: CASSLRNLNRGLYF. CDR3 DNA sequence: TGTGCCAGCAGTTTACGGAATTTGAACAGGGGGTTGTACTTC.

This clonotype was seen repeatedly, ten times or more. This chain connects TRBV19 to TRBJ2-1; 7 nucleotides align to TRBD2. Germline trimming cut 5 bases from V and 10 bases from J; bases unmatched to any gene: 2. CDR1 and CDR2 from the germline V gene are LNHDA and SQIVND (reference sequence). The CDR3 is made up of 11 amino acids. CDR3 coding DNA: TGTGCCAGTAGTCAGGGAGGGGAGCAGTTCTTC. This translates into CASSQGGEQFF.

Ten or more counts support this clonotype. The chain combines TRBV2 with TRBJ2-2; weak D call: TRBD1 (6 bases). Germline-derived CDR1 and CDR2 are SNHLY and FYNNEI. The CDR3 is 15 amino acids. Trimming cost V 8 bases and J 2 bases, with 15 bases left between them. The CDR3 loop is CASRRPQGNTGELFF. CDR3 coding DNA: TGTGCCAGCCGCCGCCCACAGGGAAACACCGGGGAGCTGTTTTTT.

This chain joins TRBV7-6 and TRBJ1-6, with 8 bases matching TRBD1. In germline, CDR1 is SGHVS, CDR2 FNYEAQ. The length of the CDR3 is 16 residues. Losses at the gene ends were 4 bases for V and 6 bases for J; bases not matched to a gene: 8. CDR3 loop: CASSSRTGIGNSPLHF. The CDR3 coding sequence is TGTGCCAGCAGCTCTCGGACAGGGATCGGTAATTCACCCCTCCACTTT.

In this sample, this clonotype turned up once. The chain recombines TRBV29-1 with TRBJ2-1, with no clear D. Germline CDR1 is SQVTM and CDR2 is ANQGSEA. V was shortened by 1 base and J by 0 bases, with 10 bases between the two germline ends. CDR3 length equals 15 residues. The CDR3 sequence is CSVEGSRLSYNEQFF. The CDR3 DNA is TGCAGCGTTGAAGGGAGCAGGCTCTCCTACAATGAGCAGTTCTTC.

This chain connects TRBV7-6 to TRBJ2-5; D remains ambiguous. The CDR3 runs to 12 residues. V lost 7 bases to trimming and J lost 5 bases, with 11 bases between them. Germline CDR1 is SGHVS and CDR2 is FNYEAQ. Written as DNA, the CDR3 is TGTGCCAGCACCCTCCTTGGGGAGACCCAGTACTTC. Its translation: CASTLLGETQYF.